These 8 T cell receptor beta chains were all obtained from the same sample, sequenced in a study of cytomegalovirus exposure and HLA in healthy donors. PCR primers comprised 60 Vbeta and 13 Jbeta primers. Assay used: immunoSEQ multiplex PCR; TCRdb lists only in-frame clones, some missing. Here the sample table reports about 210,000 clones. Sample: PBMCs. The receptors here all came from a woman aged 25 to 39 in good health and CMV-seropositive.

The rearrangement uses TRBV7-2 and TRBJ2-7; 8 nucleotides agree with TRBD1. V shed 3 bases, J shed 6 bases, and the junction held 13 bases outside the gene matches. The CDR3 consists of 16 residues. CDR1 is SGHTA, CDR2 FQGNSA, per germline. CDR3 region: CASSLNPGGPWTEQYF. CDR3 DNA sequence: TGTGCCAGCAGCTTGAACCCAGGGGGCCCTTGGACCGAGCAGTACTTC.

This chain uses TRBV10-1 with TRBJ2-3, with TRBD2 as a possible D gene (6 bases). The ends were cut back, 5 bases at V and 0 bases at J, with 12 bases in the middle. CDR3 length equals 15 residues. The germline V gene has CDR1 WNHNN and CDR2 SYGVQD (reference sequence). The CDR3 DNA sequence: TGCGCCAGCAGTTCGGCGGGACTTAGCACAGATACGCAGTATTTT. Translation: CASSSAGLSTDTQYF.

The chain joins TRBV6-1 to TRBJ1-6, with D uncertain. CDR1 and CDR2 from the germline V gene are MNHNS and SASEGT. Trimming removed 6 bases from V and 8 bases from J, with 14 bases in between. This CDR3 has 14 amino acids. The CDR3 is CASRPNSSYSPLHF. CDR3 DNA: TGTGCCAGCAGGCCGAACTCGTCCTATTCACCCCTCCACTTT.

The CDR3 region has the DNA TGTGCCAGCAGTTTAATGGCAGGGGCCCATCGGAACTATGGCTACACCTTC. This codes for CASSLMAGAHRNYGYTF. The genes are TRBV27 and TRBJ1-2, with D tentatively TRBD1 (6 bases). Trimming left V 2 bases short and J 2 bases short, with 18 bases between. Germline lookup yields CDR1 MNHEY and CDR2 SMNVEV (reference sequence). The CDR3 sequence is 17 residues long.

V usage is TRBV9 and J usage is TRBJ1-1, with 7 bases fitting TRBD1. CDR3 length equals 17 residues. CDR1 is SGDLS and CDR2 is YYNGEE in the germline V gene. Trimming at V came to 0 bases and at J to 1 base, leaving 9 bases not matched to a gene. This CDR3 reads CASSVAGRGSPNTEAFF. The CDR3 DNA follows: TGTGCCAGCAGCGTAGCTGGCAGGGGGTCGCCGAACACTGAAGCTTTCTTT.

This sequence joins TRBV6-5 and TRBJ1-2; no clear D. The CDR3 is 11 amino acids. Germline V lookup: CDR1 MNHEY, CDR2 SVGAGI. Between the trimmed V and J ends, which lost 10 bases and 7 bases, there was a span of 13 bases. CDR3 amino acids: CATPEAIGYTF. CDR3 coding DNA: TGTGCCACCCCCGAAGCGATTGGCTACACCTTC.

The rearrangement uses TRBV10-1 and TRBJ1-1, with 7 bases that match TRBD1. This CDR3 is built from 15 residues. Germline trimming cut 8 bases from V and 4 bases from J; bases unmatched to any gene: 13. Germline V gives CDR1 WNHNN, CDR2 SYGVQD (reference sequence). In DNA form, the CDR3 reads TGCGCCAGCCGACCTTCTGGACAGGACGCCACTGAAGCTTTCTTT. This codes for CASRPSGQDATEAFF.

The chain is built from TRBV5-1 and TRBJ1-5; 12 bases are a match to TRBD1. CDR1 and CDR2 (germline): SGHRS, YFSETQ. The CDR3 totals 18 residues. J gave up 2 bases and V 2 bases, and 8 bases lay outside the gene matches. CDR3 region: CASSLTGTGGAGNQPQHF. The CDR3 bases are TGCGCCAGCAGCTTAACCGGGACAGGGGGCGCGGGCAATCAGCCCCAGCATTTT.